The rows below give T cell receptor beta chains drawn from one sample of a study of T cell clonotyping in hematopoietic cell transplantation. Repertoires were generated with immunoSEQ multiplex PCR, while TCRdb's copy carries only in-frame clones and drops some. The sample has 15,000 to 20,000 clones, 60% to 85% seen once; the top ten hold about a sixth. Specimen: peripheral blood mononuclear cells, collected before stem cell transplant. All receptors come from a man aged 55 to 70 with acute myeloid leukemia. Some clones in this sample may be carry-over from other donors' samples. The conserved cysteine and the conserved F or W are not part of the CDR3 here. D genes are given only for firm matches. Rows may omit the clone size; those that give it use once, few, many or a size class.

>TRBJ2-7|TRBV2|TRBD2|few
ASRGTSGAVNEQY
>TRBJ1-2|TRBV5-5|.|once
ASSLEYGSDGYT
>TRBJ2-7|TRBV10-3|.|.
ASGVSYEQY
>TRBJ2-7|TRBV7-9|.|.
ASSYRQTYEQY
>TRBJ2-5|TRBV14|.|.
ASSQVSSRETQY
>TRBJ1-2|TRBV5-1|.|.
ASSLAGQGSGYT
>TRBJ2-1|TRBV29-1|.|.
SVLLGTGLDEQF
>TRBJ1-2|TRBV13|TRBD1|.
ASSTGGYVGYT
>TRBJ1-6|TRBV6-5|.|few
ASSYWARDNSPLH
>TRBJ2-7|TRBV19|.|once
ASSLQGREQY
>TRBJ2-2|TRBV19|TRBD2|.
ASSIDLAGGGTGELF
>TRBJ1-2|TRBV6-4|.|.
ASSDTPQGLDGYT
>TRBJ1-2|TRBV19|.|.
ASGPRTDYGYT
>TRBJ2-2|TRBV5-8|.|.
ASSLVWDTTNTGELF
>TRBJ2-5|TRBV5-1|.|.
ASHAGSLGGGGTQY
>TRBJ2-5|TRBV30|.|.
AWSATPGGGETQY
>TRBJ1-2|TRBV4-2|.|.
ASSQGGAVDGYT
>TRBJ2-1|TRBV5-1|.|.
ASSRDTSSYNEQF
>TRBJ2-3|TRBV30|.|.
AWTLGLSDTQY
>TRBJ2-1|TRBV7-6|TRBD2|.
ASSLAGPGGEQF
>TRBJ2-7|TRBV6-1|TRBD1|few
ASSWEGDRAYEQY
>TRBJ2-5|TRBV6-1|TRBD2|few
ASSIRGGRETQY
>TRBJ1-1|TRBV7-8|.|.
ASSLLDSRAF
>TRBJ2-7|TRBV28|TRBD2|.
ASYSGGVSEQY
>TRBJ1-1|TRBV5-1|.|few
ASSLAGEWNTEAF
>TRBJ2-7|TRBV7-2|TRBD2|.
ASRIAGASSYEQY
>TRBJ1-1|TRBV30|TRBD1|.
AWGEAGGLAF
>TRBJ2-2|TRBV4-3|.|.
ASSARNQGGLTGELF
>TRBJ2-7|TRBV7-2|.|.
ASSVSYEQY
>TRBJ2-5|TRBV6-5|TRBD2|.
ASRLSGGPVETQY